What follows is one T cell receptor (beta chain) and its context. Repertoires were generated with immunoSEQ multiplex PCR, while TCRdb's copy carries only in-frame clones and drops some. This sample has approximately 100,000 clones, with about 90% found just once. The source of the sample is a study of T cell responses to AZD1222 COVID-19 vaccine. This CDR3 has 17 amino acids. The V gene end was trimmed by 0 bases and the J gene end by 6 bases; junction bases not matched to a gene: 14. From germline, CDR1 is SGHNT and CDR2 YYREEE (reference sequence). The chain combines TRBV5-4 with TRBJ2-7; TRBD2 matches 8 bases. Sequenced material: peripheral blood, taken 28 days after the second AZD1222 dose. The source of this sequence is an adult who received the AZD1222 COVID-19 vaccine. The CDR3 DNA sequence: TGTGCCAGCAGCTTGGGTTTCACGGGACTAGGGATTTCCGAGCAGTACTTC. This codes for CASSLGFTGLGISEQYF.